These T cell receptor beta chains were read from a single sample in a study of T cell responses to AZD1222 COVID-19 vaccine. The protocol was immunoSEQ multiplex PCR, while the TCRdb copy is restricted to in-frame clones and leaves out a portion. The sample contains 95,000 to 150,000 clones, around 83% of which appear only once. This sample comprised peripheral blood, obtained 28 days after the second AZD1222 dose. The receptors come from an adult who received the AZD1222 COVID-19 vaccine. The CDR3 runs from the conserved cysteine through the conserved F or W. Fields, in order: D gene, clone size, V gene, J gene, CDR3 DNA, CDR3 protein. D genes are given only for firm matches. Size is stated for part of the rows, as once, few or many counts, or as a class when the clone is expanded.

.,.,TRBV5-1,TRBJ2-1,TGCGCCAGCAGTTTGGACACCAACTCCTACAATGAGCAGTTCTTC,CASSLDTNSYNEQFF
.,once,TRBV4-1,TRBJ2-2,TGCGCCAGCAGCCAAGCGGACAGAAAGCTTACCGGGGAGCTGTTTTTT,CASSQADRKLTGELFF
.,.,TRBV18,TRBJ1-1,TGTGCCAGCTCACTCTTAGGGAACCTGATCGACACTGAAGCTTTCTTT,CASSLLGNLIDTEAFF
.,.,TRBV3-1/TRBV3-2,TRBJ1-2,TGTGCCAGCAGCCAAGATTTCCAGGGCGGCGCAGGCTACACCTTC,CASSQDFQGGAGYTF
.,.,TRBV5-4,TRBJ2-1,TGTGCCAGCAGCCACGGGGCCGAGCAGTTCTTC,CASSHGAEQFF
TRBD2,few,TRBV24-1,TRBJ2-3,TGTGCCACCAGTGATCGTAGCGGGACAGATACGCAGTATTTT,CATSDRSGTDTQYF
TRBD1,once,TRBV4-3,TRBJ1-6,TGCGCCAGCAGCCAAGTGCGCGGGACAGGGGTGTCACCCCTCCACTTT,CASSQVRGTGVSPLHF
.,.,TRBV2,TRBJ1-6,TGTGCCAGCAGCCTTTTTTGGAATTCACCCCTCCACTTT,CASSLFWNSPLHF
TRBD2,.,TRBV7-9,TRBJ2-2,TGTGCCAGCAGGCCAACTAGCGGGGGGAACACCGGGGAGCTGTTTTTT,CASRPTSGGNTGELFF
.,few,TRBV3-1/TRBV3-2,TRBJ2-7,TGTGCCAGCAGCCAAGTCTTCAGGGACGAGCAGTACTTC,CASSQVFRDEQYF
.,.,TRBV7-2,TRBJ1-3,TGTGCCAGCAGCTTAGGCTGGTCCTCTGGAAACACCATATATTTT,CASSLGWSSGNTIYF
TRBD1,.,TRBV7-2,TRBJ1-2,TGTGCCAGCAGCTTGACAGGGTGGGGCGGCTACACCTTC,CASSLTGWGGYTF
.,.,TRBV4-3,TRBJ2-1,TGCGCCAGCAGCCAAGGGACAGCTGGGAATGAGCAGTTCTTC,CASSQGTAGNEQFF
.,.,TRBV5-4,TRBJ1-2,TGTGCCAGCAGCTCGTTTCAGGGAGGAGGCTACACCTTC,CASSSFQGGGYTF
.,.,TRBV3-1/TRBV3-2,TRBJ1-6,TGTGCCAGCAGCCAAGGGGGGAGGTTGGGTTCACCCCTCCACTTT,CASSQGGRLGSPLHF
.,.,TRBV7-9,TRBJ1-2,TGTGCCAGCAGCTTAGACAACTATGGCTACACCTTC,CASSLDNYGYTF
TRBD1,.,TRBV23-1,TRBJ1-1,TGCGCCAGCAGTCGAGGAACAGGGGAGAGTTCGTGTCTGGCTTTCTTT,CASSRGTGESSCLAFF
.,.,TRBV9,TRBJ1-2,TGTGCCAGCAGCGTAGGAGGGAAAGGGGGTAACTATGGCTACACCTTC,CASSVGGKGGNYGYTF
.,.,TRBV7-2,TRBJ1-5,TGTGCCAGCAGCTTAGCTTCAGGGGGCAATCAGCCCCAGCATTTT,CASSLASGGNQPQHF
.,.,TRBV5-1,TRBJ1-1,TGCGCCAGCAGCTTGGGCTGGGGGGGCGCGGAAACTGAAGCTTTCTTT,CASSLGWGGAETEAFF
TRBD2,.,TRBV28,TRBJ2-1,TGTGCCAGCAGTTTTACTAGCGGGGCGGCCAATGAGCAGTTCTTC,CASSFTSGAANEQFF
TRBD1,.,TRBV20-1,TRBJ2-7,TGCAGTGCTCGTGGACAGGGGTTAGGGGAGCAGTACTTC,CSARGQGLGEQYF
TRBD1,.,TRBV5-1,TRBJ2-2,TGCGCCAGCAGGACAGGGGGGGACACCGGGGAGCTGTTTTTT,CASRTGGDTGELFF
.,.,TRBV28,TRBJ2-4,TGTGCCAGCAGTTCAGGATCCAAAAACATTCAGTACTTC,CASSSGSKNIQYF
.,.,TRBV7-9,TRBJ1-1,TGTGCCAGCAGCTTAGGTCAGGGGATGAGAAACACTGAAGCTTTCTTT,CASSLGQGMRNTEAFF